Following are 28 T cell receptor beta chains from one sample sequenced in a study of CD8+CD57+ T cells in acquired aplastic anemia. The use of genomic DNA as template underpinned the TCR beta VDJ and CDR3 profiling. From the reads, TCRdb called clonotypes with MiXCR, one entry per CDR3 protein. The table records hundreds of thousands of distinct CDR3 sequences, 65% to 80% of them present only once. The sample consisted of sorted CD4+, CD8+, or CD8+CD57+ T cells (not recorded which) from PBMCs. The origin of the receptors is a human donor in good health, serving as a control.

As to this clonotype: Mismatch with germline at one junction end may stem from a read error. The genes are TRBV29-1 and TRBJ1-4, with D possibly matching TRBD1 (5 bases). This CDR3 has 13 residues. Germline V lookup: CDR1 SQVTM, CDR2 ANQGSEA. Here the CDR3 reads CSGTRGCNEKLQF. In nucleotides, the CDR3 is TGCAGCGGTACCCGGGGGTGCAATGAAAAACTGCAGTTT.

In this sample, this clonotype turned up many times. This rearrangement joins TRBV20-1 to TRBJ2-7; 7 bases match TRBD2. Losses at the gene ends were 3 bases for V and 6 bases for J; bases not matched to a gene: 8. The CDR3 length is 13 residues. The germline CDR1 and CDR2 sequences are DFQATT and SNEGSKA (reference sequence). Here the CDR3 reads CSASTGLGIEQYF. CDR3 in DNA: TGCAGTGCTAGTACCGGACTAGGCATCGAGCAGTACTTC.

With regard to this clonotype: Relative to the germline gene, one junction end is altered; a read error may explain this. This sequence joins TRBV7-3 and TRBJ2-3; D is unclear. This CDR3 has 12 residues. The V gene's germline CDR1 is SGHTA and CDR2 FQGTGA. CDR3 in amino acids: CASSFNRYEQYF. The CDR3 coding sequence is TGTGCCAGCAGCTTTAACCGCTACGAGCAGTATTTC.

This clonotype was counted only a few times. The chain employs TRBV11-1 and TRBJ2-4; D may be TRBD1 (6 bases). CDR1 is SGHAT and CDR2 is FQDESV in the germline V gene (reference sequence). This CDR3 is built from 14 residues. Trimming took off 5 bases at V and 6 bases at J, with 14 bases between the two ends. In DNA, the CDR3 is TGTGCCAGCAGCCTTAGTACAGGGCTAAACATTCAGTACTTC. Amino acid sequence: CASSLSTGLNIQYF.

Concerning this clonotype itself: A read error is possible here, since a much larger clone lies one base away. This rearrangement joins TRBV5-4 to TRBJ1-2; D might be TRBD1 (6 bases). V was cut by 4 bases and J by 4 bases, with 17 bases left in between. This CDR3 has 15 residues. From germline, CDR1 is SGHNT and CDR2 YYREEE (reference sequence). The CDR3 protein is CASSALQGDSYGYTF. The CDR3 bases are TGTGCCAGCAGCGCGCTACAGGGCGACTCCTATGGCTACACCTTC. The full variable domain, rest sourced from reference TRBV5-4 and TRBJ1-2, is ETGVTQSPTHLIKTRGQQVTLRCSSQSGHNTVSWYQQALGQGPQFIFQYYREEENGRGNFPPRFSGLQFPNYSSELNVNALELDDSALYLCASSALQGDSYGYTFGSGTRLTVV.

This clonotype turned up a few times. The CDR3 DNA is TGTGCCAGCAGCTTAACGTATGGAGGAGAGCAGTACTTC. This sequence encodes CASSLTYGGEQYF. The chain combines TRBV7-3 with TRBJ2-7; tentative D call: TRBD2 (5 bases). V lost 0 bases and J 7 bases, leaving 10 bases between the germline ends. Germline V CDR1 and CDR2: SGHTA, FQGTGA. This CDR3 spans 13 amino acids.

Note on this clonotype: The final CDR3 position lacks the conserved phenylalanine or tryptophan, pointing to a likely read error. No DNA is shown, since the ends of the CDR3 on it are uncertain; the CDR3 is the one TCRdb lists. The rearrangement uses TRBV7-2 and TRBJ2-2; the table's D call, TRBD1, has no DNA check behind it. The CDR3 spans 13 amino acids, including both terminal residues. CDR1 is SGHTA and CDR2 is FQGNSA in the germline V gene. The CDR3 region is CASSSGITGETDT.

A note on this clonotype: One end of the junction is discordant with germline, which a read error may explain. The gene calls are TRBV7-3 and TRBJ1-4; D unclear. From germline, CDR1 is SGHTA and CDR2 FQGTGA. The CDR3 runs 14 residues. In nucleotides, the CDR3 is TGCGCCAGCAGCCGAGGAGAGGGCGGTGCAAAACTGTTTTTT. This gives the protein CASSRGEGGAKLFF.

This clonotype was found many times. The J gene is TRBJ2-5, the V gene TRBV7-2; D gene ambiguous. With 1 base removed from V and 4 bases from J, the gap between germline ends came to 10 bases. The germline V gene has CDR1 SGHTA and CDR2 FQGNSA. CDR3 size: 14 residues. CDR3 sequence reads: CASSLVPDLETQYF. The CDR3 nucleotides read TGTGCCAGCAGCTTAGTCCCGGATCTAGAGACCCAGTACTTC.

DNA of the CDR3: TGTGCCAGCAATTTGGTGGACCTTCTCTACGAGCAGTACTTC. This sequence encodes CASNLVDLLYEQYF. The chain joins TRBV12-3 or TRBV12-4 to TRBJ2-7; no reliable D call. V lost 7 bases and J 3 bases, leaving 16 bases between the germline ends. The CDR3 has 14 amino acids.

This clonotype appeared many times. The genes are TRBV12-3 or TRBV12-4 and TRBJ1-1; weak D call: TRBD1 (5 bases). Trimming stripped 6 bases from V and 5 bases from J, with 16 bases between. This CDR3 region has 14 residues. The CDR3 DNA follows: TGTGCCAGCAGACGTCAGGGAGGAGGGACTGAAGCTTTCTTT. It codes for CASRRQGGGTEAFF.

The sample holds many counts of this clonotype. The chain links TRBV12-3 or TRBV12-4 to TRBJ1-1; TRBD1 agrees at 8 bases. The CDR3 has 15 amino acids. The V and J ends lost 2 bases and 7 bases, in that order; junction bases with no gene match: 9. The CDR3 sequence is CASSLSSGGIVEAFF. The CDR3 DNA is TGTGCCAGCAGTTTATCTTCAGGGGGCATCGTTGAAGCTTTCTTT.

V is TRBV20-1 and J is TRBJ1-2; D gene ambiguous. The CDR3 is 14 residues long. V shed 7 bases and J shed 6 bases, with 21 bases lying between them. Per germline, CDR1 DFQATT and CDR2 SNEGSKA (reference sequence). CDR3 DNA: TGCAGTGTAACTGGACTAGCGGGGAACCATGGCTACACCTTC. This encodes CSVTGLAGNHGYTF.

The chain uses TRBV6-5 and TRBJ1-2; 8 positions agree with TRBD1. Germline V CDR1 and CDR2: MNHEY, SVGAGI. The V segment lost 2 bases and the J segment 8 bases; nucleotides outside the gene matches: 7. The CDR3 runs 14 residues. This chain's CDR3 is CASSYMGQAQGYTF. The CDR3 region has the DNA TGTGCCAGCAGTTACATGGGACAGGCACAAGGCTACACCTTC.

With respect to this clonotype: Sequence at one end of the junction differs from germline and may be a read error. The chain joins TRBV7-3 to TRBJ2-3, with D perhaps given as TRBD1 or TRBD2 (5 bases each). Germline CDR1 reads SGHTA; CDR2 reads FQGTGA. The CDR3 is 13 amino acids. The CDR3 DNA sequence: TGTGCCAGCAGCCGCGGACGGGACCAAAAGACCTATTTC. Residues: CASSRGRDQKTYF.

This clonotype was picked up a small number of times. For the CDR3, the DNA is TGTGCCAGCAGCCCTGACGCTGATGGCTACACCTTC. Translation gives CASSPDADGYTF. The V gene is TRBV9, the J gene TRBJ1-2; D is uncertain. This CDR3 region has 12 residues. Trimming took off 4 bases at V and 6 bases at J, with 10 bases between the two ends. CDR1 and CDR2 (germline): SGDLS, YYNGEE.

The chain recombines TRBV20-1 with TRBJ2-2; D gene uncertain. The germline gives CDR1 DFQATT, CDR2 SNEGSKA (reference sequence). V was pared by 6 bases and J by 15 bases, with 20 bases between. The CDR3 is 12 residues long. The CDR3 spells CSAKTSCWHMFF. DNA of the CDR3: TGCAGTGCCAAAACGAGCTGCTGGCACATGTTTTTT.

Concerning this clonotype itself: Germline and junction disagree at one end, which may indicate a read error. The chain uses TRBV9 and TRBJ1-1, with D hard to call. The CDR3 spans 13 residues. The germline V gene encodes CDR1 SGDLS and CDR2 YYNGEE. The CDR3 DNA is TGCGCCAGCAGCGAAGCTACGGGCGAACCACCTTTCTTT. Its translation: CASSEATGEPPFF.

This clonotype was seen once. The gene calls are TRBV12-3 or TRBV12-4 and TRBJ2-5, with 7 bases fitting TRBD2. The J call may be mistaken, given a closer DNA end match to TRBJ2-7. The CDR3 is 15 amino acids. CDR3 amino acids: CASSFVTGGSYEQYF. DNA of the CDR3: TGTGCCAGCAGTTTCGTGACGGGGGGCTCCTACGAGCAGTACTTC.

At least ten counts were recorded for this clonotype. The chain recombines TRBV20-1 with TRBJ1-2, with a weak D call TRBD1 (6 bases). The CDR3 length is 12 residues. Germline loops: CDR1 DFQATT, CDR2 SNEGSKA (reference sequence). V shed 6 bases and J shed 4 bases, with 12 bases lying between them. The CDR3 loop is CSAADRFYGYTF. The CDR3, as DNA: TGCAGTGCCGCGGACAGATTCTATGGCTACACCTTC.

J is TRBJ2-1 and V is TRBV15; 8 bases align to TRBD2. The CDR3 length is 14 residues. In germline, CDR1 is LNHNV, CDR2 YYDKDF (reference sequence). After removal of 5 bases from V and 7 bases from J, the junction contained 7 bases not matched to a gene. The CDR3 bases are TGTGCCACCAGCTGGGTAGCGGGGAGGAATGAGCAGTTCTTC. Translated: CATSWVAGRNEQFF.

This sequence joins TRBV2 and TRBJ1-4; D not certain. V was clipped by 6 bases and J by 3 bases, with 14 bases between them. This CDR3 has 15 residues. Germline V gene data show CDR1 as SNHLY and CDR2 as FYNNEI. Here the CDR3 reads CASSIGLAANEKLFF. CDR3 nucleotides: TGTGCCAGCAGCATCGGCCTGGCAGCTAATGAAAAACTGTTTTTT.

Remarks on this clonotype: The junction differs from germline at one of its ends, possibly a read error. The CDR3 nucleotides read TGCGCCAGCAGTGAGTCTCGCTGGCCCGGGAGACTGAAGCTTTCTTTT. It translates to CASSESRWPGRLKLSF. The chain is built from TRBV10-1 and TRBJ2-2, with a weak D call TRBD2 (6 bases). From germline, CDR1 is WNHNN and CDR2 SYGVQD (reference sequence). The CDR3 runs to 16 residues.

To note about this clonotype: Since a much larger clone is just one base distant, this may be a read error. V usage is TRBV30 and J usage is TRBJ1-3, with a weak D call TRBD1 (6 bases). The CDR3 spans 14 residues. Germline values: CDR1 GTSNPN, CDR2 SVGIG (reference sequence). CDR3 DNA: TGTGCCTGGGGTGTTTCAGGGGCTGGAAACACCATATATTTT. As protein: CAWGVSGAGNTIYF.

This clonotype was counted at least ten times. The rearrangement uses TRBV4-2 and TRBJ1-3; TRBD1 is a possible D gene (5 bases). The CDR3 runs 13 residues. CDR1 and CDR2 from the germline V gene are LGHNA and YNFKEQ. The V end lost 0 bases, the J end lost 9 bases, and 9 bases lay between the germline ends. The CDR3 nucleotides read TGTGCCAGCAGCCAAGATGGGACGTCCACCATATATTTT. Protein: CASSQDGTSTIYF.

This clonotype was seen ten or more times. The rearrangement joins TRBV5-1 to TRBJ1-1; D unresolved. Trimming cost V 0 bases and J 1 base, with 10 bases left between them. Germline CDR1 is SGHRS and CDR2 is YFSETQ. This CDR3 region has 15 residues. CDR3 sequence: CASSLDPSANTEAFF. In DNA, the CDR3 is TGCGCCAGCAGCTTGGATCCCTCGGCGAACACTGAAGCTTTCTTT.

The chain carries TRBV5-1 and TRBJ2-3, with D perhaps being TRBD1 or TRBD2 (5 bases each). Germline loops: CDR1 SGHRS, CDR2 YFSETQ. V dropped 4 bases and J dropped 2 bases, with 17 bases sitting between them. The length of the CDR3 is 16 residues. CDR3 sequence: CASSVCGDGNTDTQYF. The CDR3 DNA sequence: TGCGCCAGCAGCGTGTGTGGGGACGGGAACACAGATACGCAGTATTTT.

V is TRBV19 and J is TRBJ1-1, with D tentatively TRBD1 (6 bases). This CDR3 is 14 amino acids long. Trimming removed 3 bases at V and 10 bases at J, with 18 bases between. Germline CDR1 is LNHDA and CDR2 is SQIVND (reference sequence). CDR3 protein: CASSMFSGAGGAFF. The CDR3 DNA sequence: TGTGCCAGTAGTATGTTTTCAGGGGCCGGGGGAGCTTTCTTT. Full variable domain (missing parts from reference TRBV19 and TRBJ1-1): DGGITQSPKYLFRKEGQNVTLSCEQNLNHDAMYWYRQDPGQGLRLIYYSQIVNDFQKGDIAEGYSVSREKKESFPLTVTSAQKNPTAFYLCASSMFSGAGGAFFGQGTRLTVV.